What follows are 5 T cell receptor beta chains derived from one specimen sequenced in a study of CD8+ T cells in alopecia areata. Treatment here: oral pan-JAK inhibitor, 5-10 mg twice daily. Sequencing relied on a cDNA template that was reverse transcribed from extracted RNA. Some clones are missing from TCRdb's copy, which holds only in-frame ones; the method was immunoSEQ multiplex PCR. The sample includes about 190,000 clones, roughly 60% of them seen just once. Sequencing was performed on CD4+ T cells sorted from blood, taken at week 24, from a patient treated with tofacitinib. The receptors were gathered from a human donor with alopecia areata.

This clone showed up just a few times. This CDR3 reads CAIGVVNQPQHF. CDR3 in DNA: TGTGCCATCGGGGTCGTCAATCAGCCCCAGCATTTT. The chain employs TRBV10-3 and TRBJ1-5; no definite D call. The germline CDR1 and CDR2 sequences are ENHRY and SYGVKD. CDR3 length: 12 residues. V was trimmed by 8 bases and J by 3 bases, leaving 8 bases between them.

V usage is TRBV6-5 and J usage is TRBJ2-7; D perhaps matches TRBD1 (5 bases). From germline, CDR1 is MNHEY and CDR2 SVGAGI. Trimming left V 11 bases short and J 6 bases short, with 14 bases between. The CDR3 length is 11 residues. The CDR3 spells CAAGQGPEQYF. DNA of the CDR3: TGTGCCGCAGGCCAGGGTCCCGAGCAGTACTTC.

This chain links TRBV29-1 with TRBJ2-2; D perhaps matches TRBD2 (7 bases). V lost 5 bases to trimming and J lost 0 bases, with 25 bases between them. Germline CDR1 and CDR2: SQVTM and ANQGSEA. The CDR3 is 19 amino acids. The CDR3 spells CSVFVPGGHKFTNTGELFF. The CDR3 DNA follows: TGCAGCGTTTTCGTCCCGGGGGGACACAAGTTTACGAACACCGGGGAGCTGTTTTTT.

CDR3 region: CAWSRGPPNSPLHF. The CDR3 nucleotides read TGTGCCTGGAGCCGGGGGCCCCCTAATTCACCCCTCCACTTT. The rearrangement uses TRBV30 and TRBJ1-6, with D tentatively TRBD1 (6 bases). CDR1 and CDR2 from the germline V gene are GTSNPN and SVGIG (reference sequence). The CDR3 sequence is 14 residues long. V lost 3 bases and J lost 6, with 12 bases in between.

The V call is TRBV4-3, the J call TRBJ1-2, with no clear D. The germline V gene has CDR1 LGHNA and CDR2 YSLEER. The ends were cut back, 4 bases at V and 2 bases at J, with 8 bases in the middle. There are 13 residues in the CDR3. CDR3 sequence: CASSRDSNYGYTF. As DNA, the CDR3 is TGCGCCAGCAGCCGCGACTCGAACTATGGCTACACCTTC.